Here is one T cell receptor (beta chain) with its context. Its antigen is as yet unknown. This sample is drawn from a study of cytomegalovirus exposure and HLA in healthy donors. Study-level results: A later analysis linked a missense variant in DCLRE1C to the trimming of TCR beta V and J genes. A few CMV-associated chains were confirmed in vitro to be specific for CMV antigens.

V gave up 4 bases and J gave up 2 bases, with 9 bases separating them. Germline V lookup: CDR1 SGHTA, CDR2 FQGTGA. The CDR3 is made up of 15 amino acids. The primer mix had 60 Vbeta and 13 Jbeta primers. Sequencing used immunoSEQ multiplex PCR; TCRdb keeps in-frame clones, though not all of them. The table shows approximately 110,000 clones, with 73% occurring only once. The V gene is TRBV7-3, the J gene TRBJ2-6, with D maybe TRBD1 (6 bases). The sequencing input was PBMCs. The receptor's source is a man in his 60s in good health and CMV-seropositive. CDR3 protein: CASSSGVPGANVLTF. The DNA of the CDR3 is TGTGCCAGCAGCTCAGGGGTCCCTGGGGCCAACGTCCTGACTTTC.